Listed here are 29 T cell receptor beta chains from one sample, sequenced in a study of blood T cell repertoires in COVID-19. Produced via immunoSEQ multiplex PCR; TCRdb's table is partial and in-frame only. This sample has about 74,000 clones, with around 86% found just once. Input material: peripheral blood. These receptors were taken from a woman older than 75 with active or convalescent COVID-19.

In its sample, this clone ranks as medium-sized (0.01 to 0.1%). The chain carries TRBV20-1 and TRBJ1-1, with D unresolved. V was shortened by 4 bases and J by 2 bases, with 5 bases between the two germline ends. The CDR3 spans 11 residues. Germline CDR1 reads DFQATT; CDR2 reads SNEGSKA (reference sequence). The CDR3 sequence: CSAMLNTEAFF. The CDR3 DNA sequence: TGCAGTGCTATGTTAAACACTGAAGCTTTCTTT.

This sequence joins TRBV5-1 and TRBJ2-3; D is ambiguous. The CDR3 extends over 14 amino acids. Germline CDR1 and CDR2: SGHRS and YFSETQ. With 1 base removed from V and 1 base from J, the gap between germline ends came to 7 bases. The CDR3 bases are TGCGCCAGCAGCTTGAGAGAGGGCACAGATACGCAGTATTTT. Its translation: CASSLREGTDTQYF.

The CDR3 here is CASSQPTGRTPSGANVLTF. CDR3 coding DNA: TGCGCCAGCAGCCAGCCGACAGGAAGGACGCCCTCTGGGGCCAACGTCCTGACTTTC. The rearrangement joins TRBV4-1 to TRBJ2-6, with D possibly matching TRBD1 (6 bases). Trimming cost V 3 bases and J 0 bases, with 18 bases left between them. This CDR3 contains 19 residues. Germline CDR1 reads MGHRA; CDR2 reads YSYEKL.

V is TRBV7-2 and J is TRBJ2-1; D may be TRBD2 (6 bases). The CDR3 runs to 14 residues. Looked up from germline, CDR1 is SGHTA and CDR2 is FQGNSA. V lost 1 base, J lost 8 bases, and 12 bases lay in between. The CDR3 spells CASSLERGSYEQFF. The CDR3 DNA reads TGTGCCAGCAGCTTAGAACGGGGGTCGTATGAGCAGTTCTTC.

This clone was seen a single time. The CDR3 loop is CASSRGGSSPNEQFF. In DNA, the CDR3 is TGTGCCAGCTCCAGGGGTGGGAGCAGCCCCAATGAGCAGTTCTTC. This chain links TRBV7-2 with TRBJ2-1; possible D gene TRBD1, 6 bases. The V end lost 8 bases, the J end lost 6 bases, and 20 bases lay between the germline ends. Germline CDR1 is SGHTA and CDR2 is FQGNSA. CDR3 length: 15 amino acids.

This sequence joins TRBV7-9 and TRBJ1-6, with TRBD1 matching over 7 bases. In germline, CDR1 is SEHNR, CDR2 FQNEAQ (reference sequence). This CDR3 comprises 15 residues. V gave up 5 bases and J gave up 7 bases; unmatched junction bases: 8. The CDR3 spells CASSPGAGGNSPLHF. The DNA for the CDR3 is TGTGCCAGCAGCCCAGGGGCAGGGGGGAATTCACCCCTCCACTTT.

CDR3 residues: CASSPLYTGYEQYF. The CDR3 DNA follows: TGTGCCAGCAGCCCTCTGTATACAGGGTACGAGCAGTACTTC. This chain joins TRBV7-2 and TRBJ2-7, with a tentative D call TRBD1 (6 bases). Germline assignment: CDR1 SGHTA and CDR2 FQGNSA. Deletions cut 5 bases from V and 4 bases from J, with 15 bases between. This CDR3 is 14 amino acids long. Based on the CDR3 plus reference TRBV7-2 and TRBJ2-7, the full variable domain is GAGVSQSPSNKVTEKGKDVELRCDPISGHTALYWYRQSLGQGLEFLIYFQGNSAPDKSGLPSDRFSAERTGGSVSTLTIQRTQQEDSAVYLCASSPLYTGYEQYFGPGTRLTVT.

This clone was detected only once. This sequence joins TRBV12-3 or TRBV12-4 and TRBJ1-4; a weak D match, TRBD1 (5 bases). The ends were cut back, 5 bases at V and 8 bases at J, with 9 bases in the middle. The CDR3 extends over 12 amino acids. CDR3 sequence: CASSGRGEKLFF. The CDR3, as DNA: TGTGCCAGCAGTGGAAGGGGCGAAAAACTGTTTTTT.

This chain uses TRBV7-6 with TRBJ2-2; 12 positions agree with TRBD1. There are 15 residues in the CDR3. V trimming: 8 bases; J trimming: 6 bases; junction bases outside the gene matches: 7. Germline V gene lookup returns CDR1 SGHVS and CDR2 FNYEAQ. The CDR3 reads CASGAGTGGPGELFF. The CDR3 bases are TGTGCCAGCGGGGCCGGGACAGGGGGCCCCGGGGAGCTGTTTTTT.

The gene calls are TRBV30 and TRBJ1-4; 8 bases fit TRBD1. Germline trimming cut 2 bases from V and 8 bases from J; bases unmatched to any gene: 4. Germline assignment: CDR1 GTSNPN and CDR2 SVGIG (reference sequence). The CDR3 spans 13 residues. This chain's CDR3 is CAWSRGQGEKLFF. The CDR3 nucleotides read TGTGCCTGGAGTCGCGGACAGGGAGAAAAACTGTTTTTT.

This chain connects TRBV5-1 to TRBJ1-1, with TRBD1 as a possible D gene (5 bases). From germline, CDR1 is SGHRS and CDR2 YFSETQ. The germline V and J ends were trimmed by 4 bases and 0 bases, with 10 bases remaining between them. The CDR3 consists of 14 residues. The CDR3 sequence: CASSHRRVNTEAFF. In DNA form, the CDR3 reads TGCGCCAGCAGCCACCGCAGGGTGAACACTGAAGCTTTCTTT.

V and J are TRBV9 and TRBJ2-2; 9 nucleotides agree with TRBD1. CDR1 is SGDLS and CDR2 is YYNGEE in the germline V gene. V shed 5 bases, J shed 6 bases, and the junction held 2 bases outside the gene matches. The CDR3 totals 13 residues. The CDR3 DNA reads as TGTGCCAGCAGTCGGACAGGGGCCGGGGAGCTGTTTTTT. It yields the protein CASSRTGAGELFF.

The CDR3 DNA reads as TGCGCCAGCAGCAGGGACAACAGGGGCTACACCTTC. It codes for CASSRDNRGYTF. This chain joins TRBV5-1 and TRBJ1-2, with D perhaps TRBD1 (6 bases). Trimming took 4 bases from V and 8 from J, leaving 12 bases between them. This CDR3 has 12 residues. Per germline, CDR1 SGHRS and CDR2 YFSETQ.

This clone has only a few counts. The chain has TRBV27 and TRBJ2-7, with 8 bases fitting TRBD2. In germline, CDR1 is MNHEY, CDR2 SMNVEV (reference sequence). The V gene end was trimmed by 4 bases and the J gene end by 2 bases; junction bases not matched to a gene: 10. The length of the CDR3 is 16 residues. The CDR3 region is CASSSTPLAAAYEQYF. In nucleotides, the CDR3 is TGTGCCAGCAGTTCCACCCCACTAGCGGCGGCCTACGAGCAGTACTTC.

J is TRBJ1-4 and V is TRBV18, with TRBD1 identical over 9 bases. The CDR3 has 15 residues. V lost 4 bases to trimming and J lost 7 bases; unmatched junction nucleotides: 7. Per germline, CDR1 KGHSH and CDR2 LQKENI. CDR3 region: CASSLTGTGFEKLFF. The DNA of the CDR3 is TGTGCCAGCTCACTGACCGGGACAGGGTTTGAAAAACTGTTTTTT.

This chain uses TRBV18 with TRBJ2-5; 9 positions match TRBD1. Germline-derived CDR1 and CDR2 are KGHSH and LQKENI. This CDR3 comprises 19 residues. Trimming removed 2 bases from V and 5 bases from J; junction bases left unmatched: 18. CDR3 nucleotides: TGTGCCAGCTCACCAAAACCCACCGGGACAGGGAATCTCGGGGAGACCCAGTACTTC. Translated: CASSPKPTGTGNLGETQYF.

The chain couples TRBV11-2 to TRBJ1-3, with 7 bases that match TRBD1. CDR1 SGHAT and CDR2 FQNNGV come from the germline V gene. The CDR3 has 14 amino acids. The V segment lost 5 bases and the J segment 2 bases; nucleotides outside the gene matches: 3. CDR3 nucleotides: TGTGCCAGCAGCGACAGGGTGGCTGGAAACACCATATATTTT. Protein: CASSDRVAGNTIYF. Combining the CDR3 with reference TRBV11-2 and TRBJ1-3 gives the whole variable domain EAGVAQSPRYKIIEKRQSVAFWCNPISGHATLYWYQQILGQGPKLLIQFQNNGVVDDSQLPKDRFSAERLKGVDSTLKIQPAKLEDSAVYLCASSDRVAGNTIYFGEGSWLTVV.

This clone has just a few counts. The chain links TRBV5-1 to TRBJ2-5, with D possibly matching TRBD2 (7 bases). V was clipped by 4 bases and J by 2 bases, with 18 bases between them. From germline, CDR1 is SGHRS and CDR2 YFSETQ. The CDR3 consists of 16 residues. CDR3 in amino acids: CASSRRFGGTQETQYF. The CDR3 region has the DNA TGCGCCAGCAGCCGGCGATTCGGGGGGACACAAGAGACCCAGTACTTC.

The chain uses TRBV3-1 (or the pseudogene TRBV3-2) and TRBJ2-2; TRBD2 aligns across 7 bases. V dropped 0 bases and J dropped 1; count of bases not matched to a gene: 5. Germline CDR1 LGHDT, CDR2 YNNKEL (reference sequence). CDR3 length: 17 amino acids. The CDR3 region is CASSQEWLAGNTGELFF. In DNA form, the CDR3 reads TGTGCCAGCAGCCAAGAATGGTTAGCGGGGAACACCGGGGAGCTGTTTTTT.

In DNA, the CDR3 is TGTGCCAGCAGTTACCCCCCCGGCCTGGTCGACACGTCGAGCTATGGCTACACCTTC. It translates to CASSYPPGLVDTSSYGYTF. The rearrangement joins TRBV6-2 or TRBV6-3 to TRBJ1-2; no definite D call. Trimming removed 2 bases from V and 4 bases from J, with 26 bases in between. Germline-derived CDR1 and CDR2 are MNHEY and SVGEGT. The CDR3 length is 19 residues.

J is TRBJ2-1 and V is TRBV11-3; D gene ambiguous. Trimming cost V 0 bases and J 0 bases, with 9 bases left between them. The germline V gene encodes CDR1 SGHNT and CDR2 YENEEA. The length of the CDR3 is 16 residues. The CDR3 DNA reads as TGTGCCAGCAGCTTAGACAGTGGCAGCTCCTACAATGAGCAGTTCTTC. Amino acids: CASSLDSGSSYNEQFF.

V gene TRBV20-1 combines with J gene TRBJ1-6; 7 bases map to TRBD1. This CDR3 is built from 15 residues. The junction had 6 bases not matched to a gene; V was cut back by 3 bases and J by 4 bases. Germline V gives CDR1 DFQATT, CDR2 SNEGSKA (reference sequence). The CDR3 DNA reads TGCAGTGCTAGTTCGGGCAGGGGGTATAATTCACCCCTCCACTTT. The encoded protein is CSASSGRGYNSPLHF.

The genes are TRBV4-2 and TRBJ1-1; 9 bases match TRBD1. This CDR3 region has 16 residues. The junction had 11 bases not matched to a gene; V was cut back by 4 bases and J by 5 bases. Germline V lookup: CDR1 LGHNA, CDR2 YNFKEQ. The CDR3 sequence is CASSPDNRGPNTEAFF. Here the CDR3 DNA reads TGTGCCAGCAGCCCAGATAACAGGGGGCCGAATACTGAAGCTTTCTTT.

The CDR3 region has the DNA TGCAGCGTCCCAGGGACAGAACAAGAGACCCAGTACTTC. It specifies CSVPGTEQETQYF. This rearrangement joins TRBV29-1 to TRBJ2-5, with TRBD1 identical over 7 bases. The CDR3 sequence is 13 residues long. Trimming at V came to 6 bases and at J to 2 bases, leaving 6 bases not matched to a gene. The V gene's germline CDR1 is SQVTM and CDR2 ANQGSEA.

This clone has a handful of counts. The V gene is TRBV29-1, the J gene TRBJ1-2; no firm D call. The CDR3 totals 10 residues. The germline CDR1 and CDR2 sequences are SQVTM and ANQGSEA. Trimming took 6 bases from V and 7 from J, leaving 9 bases between them. This CDR3 reads CSVSSLGYTF. As DNA, the CDR3 is TGCAGCGTGAGCTCACTTGGCTACACCTTC.

The chain links TRBV28 to TRBJ2-5; 7 bases align to TRBD2. The germline gives CDR1 MDHEN, CDR2 SYDVKM. The CDR3 consists of 16 residues. Trimming removed 8 bases from V and 0 bases from J; junction bases left unmatched: 12. In nucleotides, the CDR3 is TGTGCCAGCGGCAATACTGGCGGGGGAGACCAAGAGACCCAGTACTTC. Residues: CASGNTGGGDQETQYF.

This rearrangement joins TRBV9 to TRBJ1-1; 11 positions match TRBD1. CDR3 length: 21 amino acids. The germline V gene has CDR1 SGDLS and CDR2 YYNGEE. The J segment lost 0 bases and the V segment lost 4 bases, leaving 20 bases of the junction unmatched. The CDR3 spells CASSPPDRGQAVYGMNTEAFF. The CDR3 DNA is TGTGCCAGCAGCCCGCCGGACAGGGGGCAGGCGGTGTATGGTATGAACACTGAAGCTTTCTTT.

This clone was recorded only once. This sequence joins TRBV19 and TRBJ1-3; tentatively, D is TRBD1 (5 bases). Trimming removed 7 bases from V and 0 bases from J, with 10 bases in between. The CDR3 is 14 amino acids. Per the germline V gene, CDR1 is LNHDA and CDR2 is SQIVND (reference sequence). DNA for the CDR3: TGTGCCAGTATTGACAGCGCCTCTGGAAACACCATATATTTT. Its translation is CASIDSASGNTIYF.

The chain recombines TRBV2 with TRBJ2-4; weak D call: TRBD1 (5 bases). Germline CDR1 SNHLY, CDR2 FYNNEI. Trimming removed 6 bases from V and 5 bases from J, with 11 bases in between. The CDR3 loop spans 13 amino acids. The CDR3 spells CASSEEQENIQYF. Here the CDR3 DNA reads TGTGCCAGCAGCGAGGAACAGGAAAACATTCAGTACTTC. Combining the CDR3 with reference TRBV2 and TRBJ2-4 gives the whole variable domain EPEVTQTPSHQVTQMGQEVILRCVPISNHLYFYWYRQILGQKVEFLVSFYNNEISEKSEIFDDQFSVERPDGSNFTLKIRSTKLEDSAMYFCASSEEQENIQYFGAGTRLSVL.